The next 7 T cell receptor beta chains were all read from a single sample in a study of vaccination and CD4 T cells after COVID-19. Sequencing of DNA taken from cultured CD4+ T cells relied on the Oncomine TCR Beta short-read assay. TCRdb independently ran MiXCR on the PCR reads; one entry per CDR3 protein. The table shows 20,000 to 25,000 distinct CDR3 sequences, with about 40% occurring only once. These receptors have no identified antigens. Noted treatment: approximately nine-day PBMC culture with coronavirus spike peptide pools or control peptides (ViraFEST assay). The input for sequencing was CD4+ T cells from blood, cultured in vitro, taken before SARS-CoV-2 vaccination. The receptors were gathered from a human donor who had recovered from COVID-19.

The chain combines TRBV28 with TRBJ2-7, with 12 bases lining up with TRBD2. Trimming at V came to 6 bases and at J to 1 base, leaving 13 bases not matched to a gene. Germline-derived CDR1 and CDR2 are MDHEN and SYDVKM. This CDR3 is built from 18 residues. In DNA, the CDR3 is TGTGCCAGCAGCACCGGTGGACTAGCGGGATCACTTTCCTACGAGCAGTACTTC. It encodes CASSTGGLAGSLSYEQYF.

The genes are TRBV15 and TRBJ2-7; no clear D gene. V lost 0 bases to trimming and J lost 2 bases, with 14 bases between them. The CDR3 consists of 16 residues. Germline V gene lookup returns CDR1 LNHNV and CDR2 YYDKDF (reference sequence). For the CDR3, the DNA is TGTGCCACCAGCAGAGATGTAATGGGGAAACCCTACGAGCAGTACTTC. Translation gives CATSRDVMGKPYEQYF.

This rearrangement joins TRBV7-9 to TRBJ2-1, with 8 nucleotides matching TRBD2. The V segment lost 2 bases and the J segment 8 bases; nucleotides outside the gene matches: 11. Germline V gene data show CDR1 as SEHNR and CDR2 as FQNEAQ (reference sequence). This CDR3 contains 16 residues. The CDR3 protein is CASSLRRLAFIHEQFF. The CDR3 DNA sequence: TGTGCCAGCAGCTTACGCCGACTAGCGTTCATTCATGAGCAGTTCTTC.

The chain combines TRBV20-1 with TRBJ2-1; 12 bases are shared with TRBD2. CDR1 and CDR2 from the germline V gene are DFQATT and SNEGSKA (reference sequence). The CDR3 extends over 14 amino acids. The V segment lost 7 bases and the J segment 5 bases; nucleotides outside the gene matches: 6. The DNA of the CDR3 is TGCAGTGAAGGGACTAGCGGGTCTAACAATGAGCAGTTCTTC. This sequence encodes CSEGTSGSNNEQFF.

The chain uses TRBV6-5 and TRBJ2-7, with D perhaps assigned TRBD1 or TRBD2 (6 bases each). The germline gives CDR1 MNHEY, CDR2 SVGAGI. CDR3 length equals 16 residues. The ends were cut back, 0 bases at V and 3 bases at J, with 15 bases in the middle. The CDR3 reads CASSYSGGQGDYEQYF. DNA of the CDR3: TGTGCCAGCAGTTACTCGGGGGGCCAGGGCGACTACGAGCAGTACTTC.

This clonotype was observed a single time. V is TRBV7-9 and J is TRBJ1-3; no firm D call. V was cut by 5 bases and J by 4 bases, with 6 bases left in between. Looked up from germline, CDR1 is SEHNR and CDR2 is FQNEAQ (reference sequence). There are 12 residues in the CDR3. The CDR3 DNA sequence: TGTGCCAGCAGCAGACACGGAAACACCATATATTTT. It is translated as CASSRHGNTIYF. Combining the CDR3 with reference TRBV7-9 and TRBJ1-3 gives the whole variable domain DTGVSQNPRHKITKRGQNVTFRCDPISEHNRLYWYRQTLGQGPEFLTYFQNEAQLEKSRLLSDRFSAERPKGSFSTLEIQRTEQGDSAMYLCASSRHGNTIYFGEGSWLTVV.

The chain couples TRBV7-8 to TRBJ1-5; 9 bases line up with TRBD1. Germline-derived CDR1 and CDR2 are SGHVS and FQNEAQ. This CDR3 is 17 amino acids long. J was trimmed by 6 bases and V by 4 bases; bases with no gene match: 13. The CDR3 reads CASSSDTGGVGPQPQHF. As DNA, the CDR3 is TGTGCCAGCAGCTCAGATACAGGGGGCGTAGGGCCTCAGCCCCAGCATTTT.